What follows are 20 T cell receptor beta chains derived from one specimen sequenced in a study of T cell responses to AZD1222 COVID-19 vaccine. Profiled with immunoSEQ multiplex PCR; TCRdb holds only in-frame clones, not every one. This table holds 130,000 to 150,000 clones, 80% to 85% found once. The input for sequencing was peripheral blood, taken on day 0 of MenACWY control vaccination. The receptors originated from an adult in good health.

This chain links TRBV5-1 with TRBJ2-7; a possible D gene is TRBD1 (6 bases). The V end lost 4 bases, the J end lost 3 bases, and 17 bases lay between the germline ends. The CDR3 is 15 residues long. Germline CDR1 reads SGHRS; CDR2 reads YFSETQ. CDR3: CASSLVRTDHYEQYV. In nucleotides, the CDR3 is TGCGCCAGCAGCCTTGTCCGGACAGACCACTACGAGCAGTACGTC.

V and J are TRBV5-1 and TRBJ2-3, with 11 positions matching TRBD1. This CDR3 is 16 amino acids long. Looked up from germline, CDR1 is SGHRS and CDR2 is YFSETQ. The junction had 4 bases not matched to a gene; V was cut back by 4 bases and J by 0 bases. The CDR3 DNA follows: TGCGCCAGCAGCAGGACAGGGGGCTCGAGCACAGATACGCAGTATTTT. It translates to CASSRTGGSSTDTQYF.

The chain carries TRBV6-5 and TRBJ1-5; D might be TRBD1 (5 bases). This CDR3 region has 14 residues. The V and J ends lost 6 bases and 3 bases respectively, with 12 bases between them. Germline V gives CDR1 MNHEY, CDR2 SVGAGI. Here the CDR3 DNA reads TGTGCCAGCAGACTCAGGGAGTCCAATCAGCCCCAGCATTTT. Translation gives CASRLRESNQPQHF.

The CDR3 DNA reads TGTGCCAGTAGTGGGGACAGATGGGCTAATGAAAAACTGTTTTTT. Translation gives CASSGDRWANEKLFF. The chain links TRBV19 to TRBJ1-4, with 7 bases lining up with TRBD1. Germline values: CDR1 LNHDA, CDR2 SQIVND (reference sequence). Germline trimming cut 5 bases from V and 3 bases from J; bases unmatched to any gene: 6. This CDR3 comprises 15 residues.

The chain employs TRBV7-3 and TRBJ2-6; D might be TRBD2 (6 bases). V was cut by 4 bases and J by 0 bases, with 13 bases left in between. Germline CDR1 SGHTA, CDR2 FQGTGA. The length of the CDR3 is 17 residues. CDR3 residues: CASSSPGLSSGANVLTF. The CDR3 DNA reads as TGTGCCAGCAGCTCGCCGGGACTGAGCTCTGGGGCCAACGTCCTGACTTTC.

The chain couples TRBV11-3 to TRBJ1-1; D is possibly TRBD1 (6 bases). Germline values: CDR1 SGHNT, CDR2 YENEEA. V shed 1 base and J shed 1 base, with 16 bases lying between them. The CDR3 totals 17 residues. The CDR3 nucleotides are TGTGCCAGCAGCTTAGGGGGGGCAGGGGCCAAGAACACTGAAGCTTTCTTT. Translation gives CASSLGGAGAKNTEAFF. The full variable domain, completed using reference TRBV11-3 and TRBJ1-1, is EAGVVQSPRYKIIEKKQPVAFWCNPISGHNTLYWYLQNLGQGPELLIRYENEEAVDDSQLPKDRFSAERLKGVDSTLKIQPAELGDSAVYLCASSLGGAGAKNTEAFFGQGTRLTVV.

This chain connects TRBV7-9 to TRBJ1-2; 8 nucleotides line up with TRBD1. V was pared by 7 bases and J by 8 bases, with 9 bases of the junction left unmatched. This CDR3 spans 13 amino acids. Germline CDR1 is SEHNR and CDR2 is FQNEAQ (reference sequence). CDR3 nucleotides: TGTGCCAGCACCGGACAGGGATTATACGGCTACACCTTC. Translation: CASTGQGLYGYTF. Together with reference TRBV7-9 and TRBJ1-2, the CDR3 gives the full variable domain: DTGVSQNPRHKITKRGQNVTFRCDPISEHNRLYWYRQTLGQGPEFLTYFQNEAQLEKSRLLSDRFSAERPKGSFSTLEIQRTEQGDSAMYLCASTGQGLYGYTFGSGTRLTVV.

This chain joins TRBV27 and TRBJ2-3; 11 bases align to TRBD1. Germline V CDR1 and CDR2: MNHEY, SMNVEV (reference sequence). CDR3 length equals 16 residues. V shed 4 bases, J shed 7 bases, and the junction held 10 bases outside the gene matches. CDR3 in amino acids: CASSSLDRGRLNTQYF. CDR3 in DNA: TGTGCCAGCAGTTCTTTGGACAGGGGGCGCCTAAATACGCAGTATTTT.

This chain uses TRBV19 with TRBJ2-3; no clear D gene. Germline V gene data show CDR1 as LNHDA and CDR2 as SQIVND (reference sequence). The V end lost 1 base, the J end lost 1 base, and 3 bases lay between the germline ends. CDR3 length: 13 residues. The CDR3, as DNA: TGTGCCAGTAGTATAGGTGGCACAGATACGCAGTATTTT. Residues: CASSIGGTDTQYF.

This chain joins TRBV2 and TRBJ2-1; D may be TRBD2 (7 bases). CDR1 is SNHLY and CDR2 is FYNNEI in the germline V gene. The CDR3 runs 15 residues. Trimming shortened V by 2 bases and J by 6 bases, and 14 bases separated the two germline ends. For the CDR3, the DNA is TGTGCCAGCAGTGAACGGACTAGAGGGGGCAATGAGCAGTTCTTC. It codes for CASSERTRGGNEQFF.

The chain couples TRBV5-1 to TRBJ2-3, with no clear D. CDR3 length: 16 amino acids. Looked up from germline, CDR1 is SGHRS and CDR2 is YFSETQ. V lost 1 base and J 2 bases, leaving 14 bases between the germline ends. This CDR3 reads CASSLQSDLTTDTQYF. The CDR3 DNA reads TGCGCCAGCAGCTTGCAGTCCGATCTTACCACAGATACGCAGTATTTT.

The CDR3 DNA follows: TGTGCCAGCAGTGAGCAGGGCAGGGCCTATGGCTACACCTTC. As protein: CASSEQGRAYGYTF. J is TRBJ1-2 and V is TRBV28, with a possible D match to TRBD1 (5 bases). The V gene's germline CDR1 is MDHEN and CDR2 SYDVKM. The CDR3 runs to 14 residues. V lost 5 bases, J lost 4 bases, and 14 bases lay in between.

This chain connects TRBV7-6 to TRBJ2-3; either TRBD1 or TRBD2 may supply D (5 bases each). Germline values: CDR1 SGHVS, CDR2 FNYEAQ. The CDR3 is 15 amino acids. The ends were cut back, 1 base at V and 0 bases at J, with 8 bases in the middle. The CDR3 DNA follows: TGTGCCAGCAGCTTAGGGGGACCCAGCACAGATACGCAGTATTTT. Its protein product is CASSLGGPSTDTQYF.

The chain links TRBV3-1 (or the pseudogene TRBV3-2) to TRBJ2-4; 8 bases agree with TRBD1. Germline CDR1 reads LGHDT; CDR2 reads YNNKEL (reference sequence). Unmatched junction bases numbered 14, after V lost 4 bases and J lost 3 bases. The CDR3 runs to 18 residues. CDR3 sequence reads: CASSPGTGQGYGKNIQYF. CDR3 coding DNA: TGTGCCAGCAGCCCTGGGACAGGCCAAGGGTACGGCAAAAACATTCAGTACTTC.

V usage is TRBV6-5 and J usage is TRBJ1-6; perhaps TRBD1 as D (5 bases). Germline assignment: CDR1 MNHEY and CDR2 SVGAGI. V was trimmed by 5 bases and J by 15 bases, leaving 17 bases between them. CDR3 size: 13 residues. The CDR3 sequence: CASSRDLLSHLHF. The CDR3, as DNA: TGTGCCAGCAGTAGGGACCTATTAAGCCACCTCCACTTT.

The chain recombines TRBV6-5 with TRBJ1-4, with D possibly matching TRBD1 (5 bases). The CDR3 sequence is 14 residues long. Germline assignment: CDR1 MNHEY and CDR2 SVGAGI. With 6 bases removed from V and 7 bases from J, the gap between germline ends came to 15 bases. As DNA, the CDR3 is TGTGCCAGCAGAAGTGGGGGTTCGAGTGAAAAACTGTTTTTT. It encodes CASRSGGSSEKLFF.

The V gene is TRBV15, the J gene TRBJ2-2, with 7 bases aligning to TRBD2. The CDR3 extends over 13 amino acids. V lost 4 bases, J lost 5 bases, and 1 base stayed unmatched. Germline V gene sequence: CDR1 LNHNV, CDR2 YYDKDF (reference sequence). CDR3: CATSTGGTGELFF. The CDR3 nucleotides are TGTGCCACCAGCACCGGGGGGACCGGGGAGCTGTTTTTT.

This chain uses TRBV5-6 with TRBJ1-3; maybe TRBD1 (5 bases). This CDR3 region has 19 residues. Germline V gives CDR1 SGHDT, CDR2 YYEEEE. V lost 4 bases and J 1 base, leaving 24 bases between the germline ends. The DNA of the CDR3 is TGTGCCAGCAGCCCCTTAGGACGGGAAGTGGGGGATTCTGGAAACACCATATATTTT. Amino acid sequence: CASSPLGREVGDSGNTIYF.

This sequence joins TRBV12-3 or TRBV12-4 and TRBJ2-7, with unresolved D. This CDR3 spans 13 amino acids. Trimming took off 2 bases at V and 5 bases at J, with 10 bases between the two ends. Here the CDR3 DNA reads TGTGCCAGCAGTTTAAAGGGTTTTGACGAGCAGTACTTC. Encoded protein: CASSLKGFDEQYF.

The chain links TRBV23-1 to TRBJ2-2; no firm D call. TRBV23-1 is treated as an ORF (open reading frame) with a function not yet certain. This CDR3 is 12 amino acids long. V lost 4 bases, J lost 10 bases, and 10 bases lay in between. CDR3 protein: CASSLAPEELFF. The CDR3 nucleotides are TGCGCCAGCAGTCTAGCACCGGAGGAGCTGTTTTTT.